This T cell receptor beta chain was captured by sequencing in a study of T cell changes during pregnancy in multiple sclerosis. V was clipped by 4 bases and J by 2 bases; unmatched bases: 5. CDR3 size: 15 residues. Germline assignment: CDR1 LNHDA and CDR2 SQIVND (reference sequence). TCRdb's copy holds only in-frame clones and misses some; the assay was immunoSEQ multiplex PCR. The data hold around 44,000 clones, with about 85% observed a single time. The receptor was derived from a female donor with multiple sclerosis, enrolled in a pregnancy study. The material sequenced was CD4+ T cells from peripheral blood mononuclear cells, taken in the second trimester of pregnancy. This rearrangement joins TRBV19 to TRBJ2-3; TRBD2 matches 8 bases. In DNA, the CDR3 is TGTGCCAGTAGTACTCTAGCGGGCCACACAGATACGCAGTATTTT. Protein sequence: CASSTLAGHTDTQYF.